This T cell receptor beta chain comes out of a study of blood T cell repertoires in COVID-19. Study-wide background: From the United States, Italy and Spain came samples of acute and convalescent COVID-19. Sources were T cells, B-cell-depleted T cells, or PBMCs; the material itself was cDNA or gDNA.

The V and J ends lost 3 bases and 0 bases, in that order; junction bases with no gene match: 8. The CDR3 length is 16 residues. Germline loops: CDR1 SNHLY, CDR2 FYNNEI. In the authors' methods: Researchers report that nucleated cell counts were estimated from reference gene primer amplification. The assay was immunoSEQ multiplex PCR, and TCRdb's table has in-frame clones only and misses some. V, J and clone size reflect that table, while D and trimming were determined from the DNA. The sample shows a few hundred thousand clones, roughly 87% of them seen only once. This rearrangement joins TRBV2 to TRBJ2-7, with TRBD2 matching 7 bases. This clonotype originated in a woman in her 40s who had recovered from COVID-19. What was sequenced was peripheral blood. The CDR3 DNA reads as TGTGCCAGCAGTGATTCGGGGGGAGGGCCCTCCTACGAGCAGTACGTC. Its translation: CASSDSGGGPSYEQYV.